Below, one T cell receptor (beta chain) is given with its context. An end of the junction does not agree with germline; a read error may underlie this. The sample belongs to a study of T cells in Graves' hyperthyroidism and ophthalmopathy. RNA transcripts were the template for amplifying TCR beta CDR3 regions. The HTBI primer set was used in a first-round RT-PCR of the TCR CDR3. MiXCR, run by TCRdb on the multiplex PCR reads, gives a single entry per CDR3 protein. The sample has a few hundred thousand distinct CDR3 sequences; approximately 15% are singletons. The CDR3 contains 16 residues. This sequence originates from a woman younger than 45 with Graves' hyperthyroidism. The chain links TRBV12-3 or TRBV12-4 to TRBJ2-6, with 7 nucleotides matching TRBD1. Material: blood. CDR3 sequence: CASSLGQGPGANVPTF. CDR3 in DNA: TGTGCCAGCAGTTTAGGACAGGGACCTGGGGCCAACGTCCCGACTTTC.